A selection of T cell receptor beta chains follows, all from one sample in a study of blood T cell repertoires in COVID-19. Assay: immunoSEQ multiplex PCR; the TCRdb copy retains only in-frame clones and omits some. The data show a few hundred thousand clones, about 88% seen once. The sample consisted of peripheral blood. All receptors come from a man between 65 and 85 years old with acute or convalescent COVID-19. Both conserved end residues are part of each CDR3. Each record gives: J gene, V gene, clone size, D gene, CDR3 DNA, CDR3 protein. A D gene is named only where the DNA matches it firmly. Clone size, where shown, is once, few, many, or a class for clones that have expanded.

TRBJ1-2 | TRBV19 | NA | NA | TGTGCCAGTAGGGTACAGGGTAACTATGGCTACACCTTC | CASRVQGNYGYTF
TRBJ2-7 | TRBV7-2 | NA | NA | TGTGCCAGCAGCTTAAGACTGCCCCCCTACGAGCAGTACTTC | CASSLRLPPYEQYF
TRBJ2-5 | TRBV5-1 | NA | TRBD2 | TGCGCCAGCAGCTTGTTTGCGGGAGGGCCGGAGACCCAGTACTTC | CASSLFAGGPETQYF
TRBJ1-2 | TRBV4-1 | NA | NA | TGCGCCAGCAGCCAAGTATCATTGGGAGTGCACACCTTC | CASSQVSLGVHTF
TRBJ1-2 | TRBV18 | once | NA | TGTGCCAGCGCCAGCCTTCCAGACAGTCCAACTCATGGCTACACCTTC | CASASLPDSPTHGYTF
TRBJ2-7 | TRBV19 | NA | TRBD2 | TGTGCCAGTAGTCCAGGGACTAGCGGGAGTATTCAGTACTTC | CASSPGTSGSIQYF
TRBJ1-5 | TRBV27 | NA | NA | TGTGCCAGCAGCGTCAGGGAAAATCAGCCCCAGCATTTT | CASSVRENQPQHF
TRBJ2-2 | TRBV29-1 | NA | TRBD1 | TGCAGCGTTCGGGGACAGGGGCTCACCGGGGAGCTGTTTTTT | CSVRGQGLTGELFF
TRBJ2-7 | TRBV5-6 | NA | TRBD1 | TGTGCCAGCAGCTACGAACAGGGGATCGCCTACGAGCAGTACTTC | CASSYEQGIAYEQYF
TRBJ2-4 | TRBV2 | NA | TRBD1 | TGTGCCAGCAGCAAAGGATTACAGGGGTGGGCGTACTTC | CASSKGLQGWAYF
TRBJ2-3 | TRBV29-1 | NA | TRBD1 | TGCAGCGTTGGAAGAGGGGGACAGGGGGCCAGGGATACGCAGTATTTT | CSVGRGGQGARDTQYF
TRBJ1-3 | TRBV7-2 | NA | NA | TGTGCCAGCAGCCGGGACACCTCTGGAAACACCATATATTTT | CASSRDTSGNTIYF
TRBJ1-3 | TRBV6-6 | NA | NA | TGTGCCAGCAGTTACTCAAGGTCAGGGGTAGGAAACACCATATATTTT | CASSYSRSGVGNTIYF
TRBJ1-2 | TRBV11-2 | NA | TRBD1 | TGTGCCAGCAGCGACAGGGGGCGACCTCAGGGCTACACCTTC | CASSDRGRPQGYTF
TRBJ2-3 | TRBV7-2 | NA | TRBD2 | TGTGCCAGCAGCCCGGGGACTAGTTCAGATACGCAGTATTTT | CASSPGTSSDTQYF
TRBJ1-5 | TRBV5-4 | few | NA | TGTGCCAGCAGTCAGGACGGGAATAGCAATCAGCCCCAGCATTTT | CASSQDGNSNQPQHF
TRBJ2-7 | TRBV29-1 | NA | NA | TGCAGCCCCGTGGCAGGAAGAAGCTACGAGCAGTACTTC | CSPVAGRSYEQYF
TRBJ2-7 | TRBV5-1 | NA | TRBD1 | TGCGCCAGCAGCTCTTCGGGACAGACTTACGAGCAGTACTTC | CASSSSGQTYEQYF
TRBJ2-2 | TRBV4-1 | NA | NA | TGCGCCAGCAGCCAAGCGAGGGGGACCGGGGAGCTGTTTTTT | CASSQARGTGELFF
TRBJ1-5 | TRBV19 | NA | NA | TGTGCCAGTAGCGGTCAGGGTATATTCGAGCCCCAGCATTTT | CASSGQGIFEPQHF
TRBJ1-1 | TRBV14 | once | NA | TGTGCCAGCACCTTCGCGGTGAACACTGAAGCTTTCTTT | CASTFAVNTEAFF
TRBJ2-3 | TRBV5-1 | NA | NA | TGCGCCAGCTCGGAGGGCAGGGCTGGCACAGATACGCAGTATTTT | CASSEGRAGTDTQYF
TRBJ1-2 | TRBV4-3 | NA | NA | TGCGCCAGCAGCCAAGAGGCAGAATACTATGGCTACACCTTC | CASSQEAEYYGYTF
TRBJ1-2 | TRBV12-3/TRBV12-4 | NA | NA | TGTGCCAGCAGTTTACAGGGGCACTATGGCTACACCTTC | CASSLQGHYGYTF
TRBJ2-3 | TRBV19 | NA | TRBD1 | TGTGCCAGTAGTCGGGGACAGGGGTTAAGAGATACGCAGTATTTT | CASSRGQGLRDTQYF
TRBJ2-7 | TRBV10-3 | NA | NA | TGTGCCATCAGTGAGTCGATTTTCGGGGGACGAGAAAGGGAGCAGTACTTC | CAISESIFGGREREQYF
TRBJ1-2 | TRBV18 | NA | TRBD1 | TGTGCCAGCTCAAAGGGACAGGGCGCTGGCTACACCTTC | CASSKGQGAGYTF
TRBJ1-5 | TRBV7-2 | NA | TRBD1 | TGTGCCAGCAGCTTAGAAGGGACAGTTAGCAATCAGCCCCAGCATTTT | CASSLEGTVSNQPQHF
TRBJ1-6 | TRBV27 | NA | NA | TGTGCCAGCAGTTTCAGCTACAGGGATTCACCCCTCCACTTT | CASSFSYRDSPLHF
TRBJ2-7 | TRBV18 | NA | NA | TGTGCCAGCTCACCGGGTCTAGCCACCTACGAGCAGTACTTC | CASSPGLATYEQYF
TRBJ1-1 | TRBV7-9 | NA | NA | TGTGCCAGCAGCTTGACAGGAGGAAACACTGAAGCTTTCTTT | CASSLTGGNTEAFF
TRBJ1-2 | TRBV5-1 | once | NA | TGCGCCAGCAGCTTGGAAGGAGAGATTAACTATGGCTACACCTTC | CASSLEGEINYGYTF
TRBJ2-1 | TRBV18 | NA | NA | TGTGCCAGCTCACCCCAGGACTATTACGAGCAGTTCTTC | CASSPQDYYEQFF
TRBJ2-2 | TRBV7-3 | NA | NA | TGTGCCAGCAGCTTAACGAGGAGCACCGGGGAGCTGTTTTTT | CASSLTRSTGELFF
TRBJ1-4 | TRBV4-3 | NA | NA | TGCGCCAGCAGCCAAGATCCCGACATGTTAGATGAAAAACTGTTTTTT | CASSQDPDMLDEKLFF
TRBJ1-2 | TRBV29-1 | NA | NA | TGCAGCGTTGTGATCCGGGGTTACTATGGCTACACCTTC | CSVVIRGYYGYTF
TRBJ2-3 | TRBV9 | once | TRBD2 | TGTGCCAGCAGCAATCAAGCGGGACTCAGCACAGATACGCAGTATTTT | CASSNQAGLSTDTQYF
TRBJ2-5 | TRBV3-1/TRBV3-2 | NA | TRBD2 | TGTGCCAGCAGCCAAGGACTAGCCCTTCAAGAGACCCAGTACTTC | CASSQGLALQETQYF
TRBJ1-5 | TRBV28 | NA | TRBD1 | TGTGCCAGCAGTTCACCCCAAAGGGGGCGCGGCAATCAGCCCCAGCATTTT | CASSSPQRGRGNQPQHF
TRBJ1-5 | TRBV4-3 | NA | NA | TGCGCCAGCAGCCAAGATGCCAGGGCCAATCAGCCCCAGCATTTT | CASSQDARANQPQHF
TRBJ1-5 | TRBV5-8 | NA | NA | TGTGCCAGCAGCGCAGACTTTGTGGATCAGCCCCAGCATTTT | CASSADFVDQPQHF
TRBJ2-1 | TRBV3-1/TRBV3-2 | NA | TRBD1 | TGTGCCAGCAGCCAGGGGACAGCCTTCGTGGGGGCCCATGAGCAGTTCTTC | CASSQGTAFVGAHEQFF
TRBJ2-7 | TRBV10-3 | NA | TRBD2 | TGTGCCATCAGTGAGGAACGGACTAGAAAGTTTCATATCGAGCAGTACTTC | CAISEERTRKFHIEQYF